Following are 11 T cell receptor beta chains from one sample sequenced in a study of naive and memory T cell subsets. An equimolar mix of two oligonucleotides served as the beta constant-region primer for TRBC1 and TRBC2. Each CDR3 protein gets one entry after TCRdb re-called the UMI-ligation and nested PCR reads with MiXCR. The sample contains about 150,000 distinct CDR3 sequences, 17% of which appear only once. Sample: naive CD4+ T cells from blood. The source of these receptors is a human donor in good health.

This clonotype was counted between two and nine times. The CDR3 reads CASSFRGPALDNEQFF. The CDR3 coding sequence is TGTGCCAGCAGTTTCAGGGGTCCAGCGCTAGACAATGAGCAGTTCTTC. V is TRBV12-3 or TRBV12-4 and J is TRBJ2-1, with a possible D match to TRBD1 (6 bases). V was shortened by 3 bases and J by 5 bases, with 17 bases between the two germline ends. This CDR3 comprises 16 residues.

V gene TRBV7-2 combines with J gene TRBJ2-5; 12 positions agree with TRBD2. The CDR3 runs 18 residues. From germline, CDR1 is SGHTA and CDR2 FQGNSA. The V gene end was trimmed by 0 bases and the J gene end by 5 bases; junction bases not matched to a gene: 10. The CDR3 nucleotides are TGTGCCAGCAGCTTAGCAGGGCTAGCGGGAGGGCTGGGGGAGACCCAGTACTTC. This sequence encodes CASSLAGLAGGLGETQYF.

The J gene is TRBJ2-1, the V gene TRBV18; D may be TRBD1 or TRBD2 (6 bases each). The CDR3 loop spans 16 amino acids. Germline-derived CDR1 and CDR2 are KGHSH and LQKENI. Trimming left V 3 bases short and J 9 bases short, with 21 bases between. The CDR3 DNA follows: TGTGCCAGCTCACCTCTTGCGACGGGGGCGGCTGGTGAGCAGTTCTTC. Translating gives CASSPLATGAAGEQFF.

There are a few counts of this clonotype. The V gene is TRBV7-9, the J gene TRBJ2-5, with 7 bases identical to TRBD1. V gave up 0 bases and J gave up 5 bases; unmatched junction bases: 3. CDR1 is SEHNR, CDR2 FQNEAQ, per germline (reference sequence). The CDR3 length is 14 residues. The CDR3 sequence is CASSLAQGLETQYF. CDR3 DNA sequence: TGTGCCAGCAGCTTAGCACAGGGGCTGGAGACCCAGTACTTC.

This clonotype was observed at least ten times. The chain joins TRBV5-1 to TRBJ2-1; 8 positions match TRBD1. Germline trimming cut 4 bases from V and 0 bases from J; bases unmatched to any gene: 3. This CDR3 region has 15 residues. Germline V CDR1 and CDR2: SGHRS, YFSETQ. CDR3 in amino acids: CASSATGGSYNEQFF. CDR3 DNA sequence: TGCGCCAGCAGCGCCACAGGGGGCTCCTACAATGAGCAGTTCTTC. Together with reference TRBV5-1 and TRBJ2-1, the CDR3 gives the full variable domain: KAGVTQTPRYLIKTRGQQVTLSCSPISGHRSVSWYQQTPGQGLQFLFEYFSETQRNKGNFPGRFSGRQFSNSRSEMNVSTLELGDSALYLCASSATGGSYNEQFFGPGTRLTVL.

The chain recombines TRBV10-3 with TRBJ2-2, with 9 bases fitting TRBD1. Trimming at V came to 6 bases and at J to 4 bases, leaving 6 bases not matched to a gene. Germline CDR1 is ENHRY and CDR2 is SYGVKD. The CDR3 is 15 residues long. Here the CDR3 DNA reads TGTGCCATCAGCACAACAGGGGGCCGCACCGGGGAGCTGTTTTTT. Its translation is CAISTTGGRTGELFF.

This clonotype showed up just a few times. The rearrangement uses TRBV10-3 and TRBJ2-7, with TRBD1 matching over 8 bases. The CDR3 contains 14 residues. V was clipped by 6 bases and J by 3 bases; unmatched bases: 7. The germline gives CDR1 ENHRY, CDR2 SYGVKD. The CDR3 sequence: CAIRQGQELYEQYF. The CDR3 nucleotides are TGTGCCATCAGGCAGGGACAGGAGCTCTACGAGCAGTACTTC.

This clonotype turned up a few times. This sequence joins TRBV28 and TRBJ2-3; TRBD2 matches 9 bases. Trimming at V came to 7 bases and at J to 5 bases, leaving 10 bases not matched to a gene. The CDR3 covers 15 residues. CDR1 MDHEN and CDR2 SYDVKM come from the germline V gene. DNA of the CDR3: TGTGCCAGCATCTCCAGCGGGAGGCGGGGAGATACGCAGTATTTT. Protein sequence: CASISSGRRGDTQYF.

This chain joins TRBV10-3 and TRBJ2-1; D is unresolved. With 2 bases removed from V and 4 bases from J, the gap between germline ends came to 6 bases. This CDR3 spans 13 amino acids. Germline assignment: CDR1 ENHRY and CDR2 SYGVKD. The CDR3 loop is CAISEKVYNEQFF. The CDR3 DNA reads TGTGCCATCAGTGAGAAGGTGTACAATGAGCAGTTCTTC.

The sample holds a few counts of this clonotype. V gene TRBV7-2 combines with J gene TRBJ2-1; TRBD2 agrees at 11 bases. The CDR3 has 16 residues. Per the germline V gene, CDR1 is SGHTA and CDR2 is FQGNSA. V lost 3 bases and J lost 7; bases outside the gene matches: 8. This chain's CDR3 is CASSFTSGSSQNEQFF. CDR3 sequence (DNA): TGTGCCAGCAGCTTTACTAGCGGGAGTTCGCAAAATGAGCAGTTCTTC.

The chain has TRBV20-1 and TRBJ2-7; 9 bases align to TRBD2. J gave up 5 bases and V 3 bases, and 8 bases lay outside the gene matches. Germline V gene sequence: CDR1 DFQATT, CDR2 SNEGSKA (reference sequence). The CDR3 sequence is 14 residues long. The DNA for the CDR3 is TGCAGTGCTAGTCCCGCTAGCGGGACAGACGAGCAGTACTTC. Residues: CSASPASGTDEQYF.